This TCR beta chain was obtained from a study of CD8 T cells in ankylosing spondylitis. V was cut by 8 bases and J by 7 bases, with 15 bases left in between. Germline CDR1 reads MDHEN; CDR2 reads SYDVKM. The CDR3 is 13 amino acids. About this clonotype itself: Its specificity is unknown.

Notes on the study in general: Disease-linked clones bore a CD8+ phenotype and were relatively rare in peripheral blood. What seemed typical of ankylosing spondylitis blood was a TCR beta motif built from about eight highly homologous variants. Enrichment of disease-linked clones was reportedly significant in matched ankylosing spondylitis synovial fluid. Reports of some motif variants in reactive arthritis synovial fluid and blood predate this one.

For TCR beta, libraries came from quantitative 5'-RACE with molecular barcodes. TCRdb re-called the 5' RACE reads through MiXCR, storing one row per CDR3 protein. The sample lists 220,000 or so distinct CDR3 sequences, 15% to 20% occurring once. V usage is TRBV28 and J usage is TRBJ2-1; D is tentatively TRBD1 or TRBD2 (5 bases each). This sequence was found in a male donor with ankylosing spondylitis. The material sequenced was blood, either unsorted or a sorted T cell fraction (not recorded which). CDR3 nucleotides: TGTGCCAGCCGGGGCCGGGAAGAGAATGAGCAGTTCTTC. Its translation is CASRGREENEQFF.